The 4 T cell receptor beta chains below all came from one sample that was sequenced in a study of siplizumab effects on memory and regulatory T cells (dated by TCRdb to between 2018 and 2021). The library was obtained by the immunoSEQ multiplex PCR assay. What TCRdb holds here is the immuneACCESS table cut down to in-frame rearrangements. Part of the clones is not present; checked against another copy, under half of the missing clones reflect an unresolved V gene, and the others are unexplained. Counted in this sample were roughly 100,000 clones; 93% of them appeared once. Of the sample, 0.55% to 0.7% falls within the top ten clones. Sequences were obtained from Tregs sorted from blood. The receptors were gathered from a human donor in good health.

The CDR3 reads CASSPHGWDTQYF. CDR3 DNA: TGTGCCAGCAGTCCCCACGGGTGGGATACGCAGTATTTT. The chain carries TRBV6-5 and TRBJ2-3; the D is unclear. CDR3 length: 13 amino acids. Per the germline V gene, CDR1 is MNHEY and CDR2 is SVGAGI. V gave up 5 bases and J gave up 6 bases, with 12 bases separating them.

This clone was detected only once. The chain combines TRBV10-3 with TRBJ2-7; weak D call: TRBD2 (5 bases). The germline CDR1 and CDR2 sequences are ENHRY and SYGVKD. The CDR3 runs to 15 residues. Trimming left V 3 bases short and J 7 bases short, with 19 bases between. The CDR3, as DNA: TGTGCCATCAGTGATGAGAGACACCCGTCGGGGGAGCAGTACTTC. Translation gives CAISDERHPSGEQYF.

The chain joins TRBV5-1 to TRBJ2-1; 7 bases are shared with TRBD1. J was trimmed by 2 bases and V by 4 bases; bases with no gene match: 6. CDR1 is SGHRS, CDR2 YFSETQ, per germline. This CDR3 has 15 amino acids. CDR3 nucleotides: TGCGCCAGCAGCGTAGCCGGGACAGCCTACAATGAGCAGTTCTTC. The encoded protein is CASSVAGTAYNEQFF.

The chain is built from TRBV15 and TRBJ2-7; 10 positions match TRBD1. The V gene's germline CDR1 is LNHNV and CDR2 YYDKDF (reference sequence). The V and J ends lost 3 bases and 0 bases, in that order; junction bases with no gene match: 2. This CDR3 spans 15 amino acids. CDR3 in amino acids: CATSSRDRGSYEQYF. CDR3 nucleotides: TGTGCCACCAGCAGCCGGGACAGGGGCTCCTACGAGCAGTACTTC.